This TCR beta chain was sequenced for a study of response to subunit inactivated influenza vaccine. Each CDR3 protein is one row after TCRdb ran MiXCR on the RT-PCR reads. The sample consists of 290,000 or so distinct CDR3 sequences, 22% of them appearing once. This clonotype has more than one count but fewer than ten. What it recognizes is unknown. Whole-study results and caveats: The authors suggested that every seasonal influenza vaccination recruits few new T cells.

CDR1 LGHNT and CDR2 FRNRAP come from the germline V gene. The CDR3 runs 15 residues. V lost 5 bases to trimming and J lost 0 bases; unmatched junction nucleotides: 3. V usage is TRBV12-5 and J usage is TRBJ1-1; 10 positions agree with TRBD1. This receptor was obtained from a man between 50 and 70 years old who received an inactivated influenza vaccine. This sample comprised PBMCs from blood, obtained approximately 20 months after vaccination. The CDR3 DNA reads TGTGCTAGTGGTCCAGGACAGGGGGTGAACACTGAAGCTTTCTTT. Translation gives CASGPGQGVNTEAFF.